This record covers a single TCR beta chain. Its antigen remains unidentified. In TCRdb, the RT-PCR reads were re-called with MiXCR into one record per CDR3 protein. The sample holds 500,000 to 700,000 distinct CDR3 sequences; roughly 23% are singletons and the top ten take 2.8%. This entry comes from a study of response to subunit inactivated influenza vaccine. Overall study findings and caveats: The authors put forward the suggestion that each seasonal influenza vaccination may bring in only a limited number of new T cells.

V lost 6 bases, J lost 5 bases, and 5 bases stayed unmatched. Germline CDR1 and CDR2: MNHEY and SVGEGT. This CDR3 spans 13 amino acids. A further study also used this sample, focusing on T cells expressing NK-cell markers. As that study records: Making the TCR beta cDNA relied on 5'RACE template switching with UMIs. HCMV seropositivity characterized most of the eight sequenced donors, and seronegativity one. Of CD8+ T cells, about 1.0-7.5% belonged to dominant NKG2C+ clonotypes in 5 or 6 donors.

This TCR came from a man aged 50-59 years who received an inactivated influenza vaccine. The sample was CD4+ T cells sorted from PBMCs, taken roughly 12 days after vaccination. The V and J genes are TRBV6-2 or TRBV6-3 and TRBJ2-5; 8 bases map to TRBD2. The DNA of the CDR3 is TGTGCCAGCAGAGCGGGGGTAGGGGAGACCCAGTACTTC. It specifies CASRAGVGETQYF.